The entry below describes one T cell receptor beta chain. TCRdb called the 5' RACE reads again in MiXCR, with one record for every CDR3 protein. Altogether 500,000 to 650,000 distinct CDR3 sequences are present, about 15% being singletons, with the ten largest covering around 16%. The data derive from a study of T cells after yellow fever vaccination. The germline V gene encodes CDR1 SEHNR and CDR2 FQNEAQ (reference sequence). Trimming removed 1 base at V and 4 bases at J, with 7 bases between. The CDR3 is made up of 13 amino acids. The source of this sequence is a man younger than 30 who received the YFV17D yellow fever vaccine. The material was PBMCs, obtained about 5 days after the first yellow fever vaccination. This sequence joins TRBV7-9 and TRBJ1-1; D is undetermined. The CDR3 spells CASSLVLGTEAFF. DNA for the CDR3: TGTGCCAGCAGCTTAGTGTTGGGCACTGAAGCTTTCTTT.